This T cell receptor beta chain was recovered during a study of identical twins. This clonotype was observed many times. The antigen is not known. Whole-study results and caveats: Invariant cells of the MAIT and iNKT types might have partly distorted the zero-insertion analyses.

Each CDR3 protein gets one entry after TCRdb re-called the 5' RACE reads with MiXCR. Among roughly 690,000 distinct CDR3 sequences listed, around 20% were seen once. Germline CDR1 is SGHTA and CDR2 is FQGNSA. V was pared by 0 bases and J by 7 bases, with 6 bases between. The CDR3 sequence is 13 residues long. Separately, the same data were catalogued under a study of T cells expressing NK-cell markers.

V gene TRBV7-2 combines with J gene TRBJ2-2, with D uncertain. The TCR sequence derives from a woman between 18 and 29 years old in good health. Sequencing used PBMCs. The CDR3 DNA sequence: TGTGCCAGCAGCTTAGCAAGGGACGGGGAGCTGTTTTTT. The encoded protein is CASSLARDGELFF.